This TCR beta chain was observed in a study of graft-versus-host responses after intestinal transplantation. About the study: Tacrolimus and steroids were given for two to three years to all recipients after anti-thymocyte globulin induction.

Clones were sequenced by immunoSEQ multiplex PCR, and TCRdb holds only the in-frame ones, with some missing. This repertoire shows around 100,000 clones, roughly 93% found once; its top ten account for more than 0.95%. About this clone itself: Its matching antigen is unknown.

Study-level findings and limits: Allografts carried high graft-versus-host to host-versus-graft clonal ratios in patients having graft-donor T cell macrochimerism. GvH clones turned up in recipient marrow; some had shown up first in ileum or blood. Peak GvH clone levels in circulation were associated with early post-transplant HvG declines.

Germline-derived CDR1 and CDR2 are SGHDN and FVKESK. There are 15 residues in the CDR3. The V end lost 4 bases, the J end lost 4 bases, and 16 bases lay between the germline ends. The sequence derives from a human donor who was the organ donor for an intestinal transplant. The chain has TRBV14 and TRBJ1-1, with D maybe TRBD1 (5 bases). Sequencing was performed on unstimulated CD8+ T cells sorted from spleen or lymph node cells, taken before transplant. CDR3 loop: CASSLRRGVGTEAFF. The DNA for the CDR3 is TGTGCCAGCAGCCTAAGGAGGGGAGTTGGCACTGAAGCTTTCTTT.